Given below is one T cell receptor (beta chain) in context. This entry belongs to a study of blood T cell repertoires in COVID-19. Study at large: COVID-19 samples collected from the United States, Italy and Spain covered acute and convalescent phases. The cDNA or gDNA used as material had been derived from T cells, B-cell-depleted T cells, or PBMCs.

After removal of 0 bases from V and 4 bases from J, the junction contained 4 bases not matched to a gene. The CDR3 is 16 residues long. The germline V gene encodes CDR1 MNHEY and CDR2 SVGAGI. In the source study's methods: The assay estimated nucleated cells by amplifying reference gene primers. Produced via immunoSEQ multiplex PCR; TCRdb's table is partial and in-frame only. The V and J calls and the clone size are those of that table, but D and trimming were determined from the DNA. The sample carries hundreds of thousands of clones, 81% recorded once. This chain connects TRBV6-5 to TRBJ1-4; 8 nucleotides line up with TRBD1. Specimen: peripheral blood. The source of this sequence is an elderly woman with acute or convalescent COVID-19. CDR3 residues: CASSYSFRGLNEKLFF. CDR3 in DNA: TGTGCCAGCAGTTACTCGTTCAGGGGGCTTAATGAAAAACTGTTTTTT.